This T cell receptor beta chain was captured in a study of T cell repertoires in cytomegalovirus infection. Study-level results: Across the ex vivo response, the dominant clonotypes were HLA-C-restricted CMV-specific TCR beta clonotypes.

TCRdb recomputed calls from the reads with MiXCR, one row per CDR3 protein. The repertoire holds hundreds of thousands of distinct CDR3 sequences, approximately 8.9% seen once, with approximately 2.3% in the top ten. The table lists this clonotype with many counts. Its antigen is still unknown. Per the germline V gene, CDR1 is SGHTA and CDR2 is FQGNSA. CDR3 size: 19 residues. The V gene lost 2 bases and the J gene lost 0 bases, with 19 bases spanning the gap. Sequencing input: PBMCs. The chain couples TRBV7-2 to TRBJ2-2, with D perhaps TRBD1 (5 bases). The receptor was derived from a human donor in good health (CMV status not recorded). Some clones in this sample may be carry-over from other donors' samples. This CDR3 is CASSLMRQRLLTNTGELFF. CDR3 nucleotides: TGTGCCAGCAGCTTAATGAGACAGCGCTTACTCACGAACACCGGGGAGCTGTTTTTT.